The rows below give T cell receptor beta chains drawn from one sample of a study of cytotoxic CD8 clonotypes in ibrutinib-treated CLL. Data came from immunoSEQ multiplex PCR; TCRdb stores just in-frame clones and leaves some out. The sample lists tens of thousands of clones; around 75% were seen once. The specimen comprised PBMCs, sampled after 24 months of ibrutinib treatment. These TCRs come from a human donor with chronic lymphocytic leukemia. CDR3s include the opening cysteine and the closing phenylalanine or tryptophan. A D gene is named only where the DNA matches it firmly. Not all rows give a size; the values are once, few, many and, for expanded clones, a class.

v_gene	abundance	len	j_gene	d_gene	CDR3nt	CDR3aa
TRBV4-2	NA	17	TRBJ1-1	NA	TGTGCCAGCAGCCTAGGGACATCCGTTGGGGTTAGCACTGAAGCTTTCTTT	CASSLGTSVGVSTEAFF
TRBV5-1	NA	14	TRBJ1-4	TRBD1	TGCGCCAGCAGCTACAGGGGAGGTGCGGAAAAACTGTTTTTT	CASSYRGGAEKLFF
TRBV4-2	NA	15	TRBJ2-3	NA	TGTGCCAGCAGCCCCTGGAACGGGGGAGCAGATACGCAGTATTTT	CASSPWNGGADTQYF
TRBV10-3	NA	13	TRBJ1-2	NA	TGTGCCATCAGTGAGGCAGGGGACTATGGCTACACCTTC	CAISEAGDYGYTF
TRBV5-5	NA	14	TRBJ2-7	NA	TGTGCCAGCAGCTACGACAGAAATACCTACGAGCAGTACTTC	CASSYDRNTYEQYF
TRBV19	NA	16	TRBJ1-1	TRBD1	TGTGCCAGTAAGACAGGGGGGATGAGAATGAACACTGAAGCTTTCTTT	CASKTGGMRMNTEAFF
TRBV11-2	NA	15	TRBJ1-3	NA	TGTGCCAGCAGCTTAGGCTCGAGCTCTGGAAACACCATATATTTT	CASSLGSSSGNTIYF
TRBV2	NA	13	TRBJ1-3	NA	TGTGCCGCAGGTGGGGAGGGAGGAAACACCATATATTTT	CAAGGEGGNTIYF
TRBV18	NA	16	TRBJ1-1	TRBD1	TGTGCCAGCTCACCAGCCGGGACAGGGAGCCTCACTGAAGCTTTCTTT	CASSPAGTGSLTEAFF
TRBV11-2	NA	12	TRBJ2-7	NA	TGTGCCAGCGGGGGGACAGAATACGAGCAGTACTTC	CASGGTEYEQYF
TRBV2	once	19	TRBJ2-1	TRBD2	TGTGCCAGCAGTCCCGCTGGACTAGCGGGGGGGCGGGGATACAATGAGCAGTTCTTC	CASSPAGLAGGRGYNEQFF
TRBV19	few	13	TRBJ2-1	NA	TGTGCCAGTGGCTTGGGACCAGGGAATGAGCAGTTCTTC	CASGLGPGNEQFF
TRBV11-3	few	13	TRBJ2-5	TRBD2	TGTGCCAGCAGTCCTAGCGGGGAAGAGACCCAGTACTTC	CASSPSGEETQYF
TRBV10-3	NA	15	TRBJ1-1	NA	TGTGCCATCAGTGCGGACCCAAACCTGGGCACTGAAGCTTTCTTT	CAISADPNLGTEAFF
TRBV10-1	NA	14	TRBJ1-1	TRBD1	TGCGCCAGCAGTTGGACAGGTACGAACACTGAAGCTTTCTTT	CASSWTGTNTEAFF
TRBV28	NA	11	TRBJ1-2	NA	TGTGCCAGCAGTTCGAGCTATGGCTACACCTTC	CASSSSYGYTF
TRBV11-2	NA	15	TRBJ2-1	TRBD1	TGTGCCAGCAGCTACATTGGACAGGGAATTTCAGCTTTGTTCTTC	CASSYIGQGISALFF
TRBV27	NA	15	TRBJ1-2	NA	TGTGCCAGCAGTACGGGGGAGAGGCAGACCGCTGGCTACACCTTC	CASSTGERQTAGYTF
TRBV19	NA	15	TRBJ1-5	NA	TGTGCCAGTAAGCGCGAACAGGGTTCCGGTCAGCCCCAGCATTTT	CASKREQGSGQPQHF
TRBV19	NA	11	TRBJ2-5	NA	TGTGCCAGTAGTACACAGGAGACCCAGTACTTC	CASSTQETQYF
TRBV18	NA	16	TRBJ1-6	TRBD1	TGTGCCAGCTCACCAATTGTGACAGGGGTTAATTCACCCCTCCACTTT	CASSPIVTGVNSPLHF
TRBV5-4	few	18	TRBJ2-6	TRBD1	TGTGCCAGCACCGCCGGGCAGGGGGCCTCAGTCGGGGCCAACGTCCTGACTTTC	CASTAGQGASVGANVLTF
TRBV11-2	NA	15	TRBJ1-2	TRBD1	TGTGCCAGCAGCTCCGGACAGGGCGATAGCTATGGCTACACCTTC	CASSSGQGDSYGYTF
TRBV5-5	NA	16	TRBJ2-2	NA	TGTGCCAGCAGCTTGACGAACACCGGGAACACCGGGGAGCTGTTTTTT	CASSLTNTGNTGELFF
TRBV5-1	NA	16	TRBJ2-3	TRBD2	TGCGCCAGCAGCTACATACTAGCGGGGATTTCAGATACGCAGTATTTT	CASSYILAGISDTQYF
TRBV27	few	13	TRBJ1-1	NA	TGTGCCAGCAGTTTCGACAGGTTCTCTGAAGCTTTCTTT	CASSFDRFSEAFF
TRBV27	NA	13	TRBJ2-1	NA	TGTGCCAGCAGTTTATCTAGCTACAATGAGCAGTTCTTC	CASSLSSYNEQFF
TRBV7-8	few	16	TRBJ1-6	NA	TGTGCCAGCAGAGATTTACCGGGACGGGGGAATTCACCCCTCCACTTT	CASRDLPGRGNSPLHF
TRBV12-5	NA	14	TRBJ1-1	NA	TGTGCTAGTGGTTTGGTAGGGAGTTCGACTGAAGCTTTCTTT	CASGLVGSSTEAFF
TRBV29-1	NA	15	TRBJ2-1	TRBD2	TGCAGCGTTGTCCACCCGGGACTAGCGGGGGGGGGTCCGTTCTTC	CSVVHPGLAGGGPFF
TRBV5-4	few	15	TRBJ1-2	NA	TGTGCCAGCAGCTCAAATGACAGGTACCACTATGGCTACACCTTC	CASSSNDRYHYGYTF
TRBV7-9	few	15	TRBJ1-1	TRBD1	TGTGCCAGCAGCCCCGGTAGACAGGGAGGGAGGAAAGCTTTCTTT	CASSPGRQGGRKAFF
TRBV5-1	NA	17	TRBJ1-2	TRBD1	TGCGCCAGCAGCCCGGCGGACAGGGCTAGCGCTAACTATGGCTACACCTTC	CASSPADRASANYGYTF
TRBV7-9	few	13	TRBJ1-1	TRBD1	TGTGCCAGCAGATGGGACAGGGGTACTGAAGCTTTCTTT	CASRWDRGTEAFF
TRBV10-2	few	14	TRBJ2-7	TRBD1	TGCGCCAGCAGTGTGGGACAGGGGGCGCGGGAGCAGTACTTC	CASSVGQGAREQYF
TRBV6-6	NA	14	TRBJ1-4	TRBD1	TGTGCCAGCAGCAAGACAGGGACTAATGAAAAACTGTTTTTT	CASSKTGTNEKLFF
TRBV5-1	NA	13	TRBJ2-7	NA	TGCGCCAGCAGCTTAAGCCAGCACTACGAGCAGTACTTC	CASSLSQHYEQYF
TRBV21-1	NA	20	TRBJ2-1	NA	TGTGCCAGCAGCAAAGGAGGGCTAGCGGGGGGGCTAGTATCCTACAATGAGCAGTTCTTC	CASSKGGLAGGLVSYNEQFF
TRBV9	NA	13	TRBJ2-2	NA	TGTGCCAGCGGGACTCCGAACACCGGGGAGCTGTTTTTT	CASGTPNTGELFF
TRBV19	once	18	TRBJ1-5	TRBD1	TGTGCCAGTAGTCAACACCGGGACAGGGGGCTAGGCGATCAGCCCCAGCATTTT	CASSQHRDRGLGDQPQHF
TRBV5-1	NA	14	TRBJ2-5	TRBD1	TGCGCCAGCAGCCTCAGGGGGACGCAAGAGACCCAGTACTTC	CASSLRGTQETQYF
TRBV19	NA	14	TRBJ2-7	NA	TGTGCCAGCCGACGGAAGGGGGATTCCTACGAGCAGTACTTC	CASRRKGDSYEQYF
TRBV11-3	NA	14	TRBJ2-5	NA	TGTGCCAGCAGCTTAGGGCGCAACCAAGAGACCCAGTACTTC	CASSLGRNQETQYF
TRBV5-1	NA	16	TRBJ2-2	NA	TGCGCCAGCAGAACCCTTAAGGCAGGGTCCACCGGGGAGCTGTTTTTT	CASRTLKAGSTGELFF
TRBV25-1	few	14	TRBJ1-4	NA	TGTGCCAGCAGTGAATATGGGGAGAGAGAAAAACTGTTTTTT	CASSEYGEREKLFF
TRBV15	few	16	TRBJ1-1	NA	TGTGCCACCAGCAGCTTCCGGGCGGCGCTGAACACTGAAGCTTTCTTT	CATSSFRAALNTEAFF
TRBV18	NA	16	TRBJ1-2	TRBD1	TGTGCCAGCTCACCACCGGGGCGACAGGGTCCTATAGGCTACACCTTC	CASSPPGRQGPIGYTF
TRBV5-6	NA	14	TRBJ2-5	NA	TGTGCCAGCAGCTACAGGGCACCCAGGGAGACCCAGTACTTC	CASSYRAPRETQYF
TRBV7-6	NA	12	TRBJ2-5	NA	TGTGCCAGCAGCTTTTTAACAGAGACCCAGTACTTC	CASSFLTETQYF
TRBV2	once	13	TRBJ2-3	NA	TGTGCCAGCAGTAGAGAGACCACAGATACGCAGTATTTT	CASSRETTDTQYF
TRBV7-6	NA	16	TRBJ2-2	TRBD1	TGTGCCAGCAGCTTAGCCCCGGGACAGGGGGCCGGGGAGCTGTTTTTT	CASSLAPGQGAGELFF
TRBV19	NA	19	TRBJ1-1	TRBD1	TGTGCCAGTAGCCCCCCGCAGACAGGGGTCCTGGTTGTGAACACTGAAGCTTTCTTT	CASSPPQTGVLVVNTEAFF
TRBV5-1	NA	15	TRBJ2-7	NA	TGCGCCAGCAGCTTGGGGCAAGGAGGTACCTACGAGCAGTACTTC	CASSLGQGGTYEQYF
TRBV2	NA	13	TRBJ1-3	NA	TGTGCCAGTACCGCACTCTCTGGAAACACCATATATTTT	CASTALSGNTIYF